The clone carrying this T cell receptor beta chain has a handful of counts. What it recognizes is unknown. Using RNA transcripts as the source, TCR beta CDR3 regions were amplified. The TCR CDR3 first-round RT-PCR relied on the HTBI primer set. TCRdb reprocessed the multiplex PCR reads via MiXCR and lists one record per CDR3 protein. The data contain about 290,000 distinct CDR3 sequences, over 15% of them seen just once; the ten biggest clones take up about 51%. Each person with ophthalmopathy scored at least 3 on the Clinical Activity Score, reached NOSPECS grade 4 or higher, and had been ill under 3 months. Germline V lookup: CDR1 MNHNS, CDR2 SASEGT. The CDR3 spans 14 residues. With 10 bases removed from V and 5 bases from J, the gap between germline ends came to 20 bases. The data belong to a study of T cells in Graves' hyperthyroidism and ophthalmopathy. Whole-study results and caveats: The authors' 13 V-J model separated ophthalmopathy from stable hyperthyroidism. In blood, most of the thyroid clonotypes expanded above 0.001 were also present.

The rearrangement joins TRBV6-1 to TRBJ2-5; possible D gene TRBD2, 5 bases. The clonotype comes from a woman aged 55-69 years with Graves' ophthalmopathy. The sequenced sample was blood. The CDR3 sequence: CATRPGGPGETQYF. The CDR3 nucleotides read TGTGCCACCCGACCCGGAGGCCCCGGGGAGACCCAGTACTTC.